Below are 3 T cell receptor beta chains sequenced from a single sample in a study of CD8+ T cells in alopecia areata. TCR sequencing used cDNA made by reverse transcription of extracted RNA. The method was immunoSEQ multiplex PCR; TCRdb's version includes in-frame clones alone and lacks a portion of them. This sample yields 110,000 to 150,000 clones, of which around 58% are seen a single time; 5% to 7.5% belongs to the top ten. The sequenced sample was CD4+ T cells sorted from blood, obtained at week 0. Receptors originate from a human donor with alopecia areata.

This chain links TRBV5-4 with TRBJ2-3; 11 nucleotides align to TRBD1. V dropped 4 bases and J dropped 4; count of bases not matched to a gene: 11. This CDR3 has 17 amino acids. Germline loops: CDR1 SGHNT, CDR2 YYREEE (reference sequence). CDR3 region: CASSPGGRDRGADTQYF. The CDR3 DNA reads as TGTGCCAGCAGCCCTGGAGGGCGGGACAGGGGGGCAGATACGCAGTATTTT.

V is TRBV19 and J is TRBJ2-3; 8 bases agree with TRBD2. The CDR3 covers 17 residues. Germline V gene data show CDR1 as LNHDA and CDR2 as SQIVND (reference sequence). J was trimmed by 2 bases and V by 0 bases; bases with no gene match: 7. The CDR3 DNA follows: TGTGCCAGTAGTATAGATGGGCGGGGGGACAACACAGATACGCAGTATTTT. Translating it yields CASSIDGRGDNTDTQYF.

The chain joins TRBV4-3 to TRBJ2-1; no definite D call. The germline gives CDR1 LGHNA, CDR2 YSLEER. The V and J ends lost 0 bases and 10 bases respectively, with 13 bases between them. This CDR3 region has 14 residues. This chain's CDR3 is CASSQDWLLTEQFF. As DNA, the CDR3 is TGCGCCAGCAGCCAAGATTGGCTACTTACCGAGCAGTTCTTC.